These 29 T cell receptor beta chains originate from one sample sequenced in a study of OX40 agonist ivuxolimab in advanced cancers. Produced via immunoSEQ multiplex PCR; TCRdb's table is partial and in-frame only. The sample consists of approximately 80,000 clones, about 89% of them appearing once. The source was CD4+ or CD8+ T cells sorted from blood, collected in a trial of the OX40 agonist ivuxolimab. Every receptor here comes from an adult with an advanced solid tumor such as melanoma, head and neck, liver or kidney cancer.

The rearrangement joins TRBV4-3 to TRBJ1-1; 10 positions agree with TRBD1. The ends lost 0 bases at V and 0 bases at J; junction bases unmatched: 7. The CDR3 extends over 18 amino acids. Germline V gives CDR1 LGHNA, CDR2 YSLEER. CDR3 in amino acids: CASSQERWDRGLNTEAFF. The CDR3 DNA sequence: TGCGCCAGCAGCCAAGAACGATGGGACAGGGGATTGAACACTGAAGCTTTCTTT.

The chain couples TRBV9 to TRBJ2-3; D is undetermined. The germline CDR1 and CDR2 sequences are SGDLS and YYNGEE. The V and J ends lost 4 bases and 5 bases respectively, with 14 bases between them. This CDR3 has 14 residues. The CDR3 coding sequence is TGTGCCAGCAGCAATGGAAGGGCCCAAGATACGCAGTATTTT. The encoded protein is CASSNGRAQDTQYF.

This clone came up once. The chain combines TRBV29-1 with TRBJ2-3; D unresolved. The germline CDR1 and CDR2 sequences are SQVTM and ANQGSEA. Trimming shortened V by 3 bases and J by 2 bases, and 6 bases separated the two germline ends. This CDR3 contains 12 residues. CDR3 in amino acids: CSVEYYTDTQYF. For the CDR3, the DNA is TGCAGCGTTGAGTACTACACAGATACGCAGTATTTT.

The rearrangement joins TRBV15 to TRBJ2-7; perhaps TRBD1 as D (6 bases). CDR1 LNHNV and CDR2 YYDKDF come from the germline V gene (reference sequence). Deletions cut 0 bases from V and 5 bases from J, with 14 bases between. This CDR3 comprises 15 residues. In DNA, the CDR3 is TGTGCCACCAGCAGAGATAGGGGGAAGTGGGACGAGCAGTACTTC. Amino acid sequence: CATSRDRGKWDEQYF. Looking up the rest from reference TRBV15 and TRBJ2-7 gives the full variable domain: DAMVIQNPRYQVTQFGKPVTLSCSQTLNHNVMYWYQQKSSQAPKLLFHYYDKDFNNEADTPDNFQSRRPNTSFCFLDIRSPGLGDTAMYLCATSRDRGKWDEQYFGPGTRLTVT.

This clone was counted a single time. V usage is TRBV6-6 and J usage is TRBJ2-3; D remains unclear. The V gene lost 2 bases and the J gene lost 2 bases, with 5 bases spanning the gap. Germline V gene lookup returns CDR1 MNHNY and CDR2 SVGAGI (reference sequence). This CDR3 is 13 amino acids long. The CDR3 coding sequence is TGTGCCAGCAGTTACCTTAACACAGATACGCAGTATTTT. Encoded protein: CASSYLNTDTQYF.

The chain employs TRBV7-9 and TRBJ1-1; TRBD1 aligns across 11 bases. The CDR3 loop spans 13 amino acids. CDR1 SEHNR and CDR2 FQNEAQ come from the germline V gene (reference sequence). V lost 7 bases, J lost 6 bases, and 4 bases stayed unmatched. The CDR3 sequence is CASMGTGGSEAFF. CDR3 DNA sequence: TGTGCCAGCATGGGGACAGGGGGTTCTGAAGCTTTCTTT. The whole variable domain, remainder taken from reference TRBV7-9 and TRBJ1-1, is DTGVSQNPRHKITKRGQNVTFRCDPISEHNRLYWYRQTLGQGPEFLTYFQNEAQLEKSRLLSDRFSAERPKGSFSTLEIQRTEQGDSAMYLCASMGTGGSEAFFGQGTRLTVV.

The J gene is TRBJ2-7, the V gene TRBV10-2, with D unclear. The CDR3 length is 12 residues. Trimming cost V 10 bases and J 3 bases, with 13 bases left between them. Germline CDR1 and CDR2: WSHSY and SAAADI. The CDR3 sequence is CATLDEVYEQYF. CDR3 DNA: TGCGCCACCCTCGATGAGGTCTACGAGCAGTACTTC.

The CDR3 DNA is TGTGCCAGCACCGTGAGATTCGGTGAAAAACTGTTTTTT. Its translation: CASTVRFGEKLFF. The chain combines TRBV27 with TRBJ1-4; no definite D call. Germline CDR1 is MNHEY and CDR2 is SMNVEV (reference sequence). V gave up 7 bases and J gave up 7 bases, with 13 bases separating them. CDR3 length equals 13 residues. Using reference TRBV27 and TRBJ1-4 for the parts outside the CDR3, the full variable domain is EAQVTQNPRYLITVTGKKLTVTCSQNMNHEYMSWYRQDPGLGLRQIYYSMNVEVTDKGDVPEGYKVSRKEKRNFPLILESPSPNQTSLYFCASTVRFGEKLFFGSGTQLSVL.

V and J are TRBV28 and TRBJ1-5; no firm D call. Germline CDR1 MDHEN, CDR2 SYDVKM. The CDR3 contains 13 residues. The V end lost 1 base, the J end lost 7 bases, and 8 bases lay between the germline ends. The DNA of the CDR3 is TGTGCCAGCAGTTTATACCTACAGCAGCCCCAGCATTTT. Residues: CASSLYLQQPQHF.

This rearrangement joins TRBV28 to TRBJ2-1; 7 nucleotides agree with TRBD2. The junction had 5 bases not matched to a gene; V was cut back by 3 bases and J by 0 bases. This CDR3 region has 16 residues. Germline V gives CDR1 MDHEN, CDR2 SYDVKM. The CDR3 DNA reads TGTGCCAGCAGTTTCCTCGGGGGGAGCTCCTACAATGAGCAGTTCTTC. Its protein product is CASSFLGGSSYNEQFF.

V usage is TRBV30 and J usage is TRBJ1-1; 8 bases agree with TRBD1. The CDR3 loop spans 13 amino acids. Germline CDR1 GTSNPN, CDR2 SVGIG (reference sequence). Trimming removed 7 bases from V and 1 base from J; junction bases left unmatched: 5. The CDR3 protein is CAYTDRANTEAFF. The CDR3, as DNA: TGTGCCTATACGGACAGGGCGAACACTGAAGCTTTCTTT.

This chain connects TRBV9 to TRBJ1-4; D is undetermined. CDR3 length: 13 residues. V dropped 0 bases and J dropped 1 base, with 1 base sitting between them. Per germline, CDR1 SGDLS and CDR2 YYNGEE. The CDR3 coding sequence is TGTGCCAGCAGCGTAGAAACTAATGAAAAACTGTTTTTT. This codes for CASSVETNEKLFF.

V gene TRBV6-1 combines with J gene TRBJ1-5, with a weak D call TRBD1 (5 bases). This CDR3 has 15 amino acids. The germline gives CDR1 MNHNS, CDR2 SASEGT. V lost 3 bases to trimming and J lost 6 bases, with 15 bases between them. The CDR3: CASSEFGTGRQPQHF. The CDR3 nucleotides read TGTGCCAGCAGTGAGTTCGGGACCGGACGTCAGCCCCAGCATTTT.

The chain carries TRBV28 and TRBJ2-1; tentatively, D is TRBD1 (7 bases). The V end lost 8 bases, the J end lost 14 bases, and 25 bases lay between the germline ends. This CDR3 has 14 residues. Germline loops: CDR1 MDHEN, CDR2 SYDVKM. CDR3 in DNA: TGTGCCAGCGGTCTAGGCAGGGGCGGCAGGGGGGAGTTCTTC. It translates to CASGLGRGGRGEFF. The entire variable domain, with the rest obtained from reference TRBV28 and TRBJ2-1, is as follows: DVKVTQSSRYLVKRTGEKVFLECVQDMDHENMFWYRQDPGLGLRLIYFSYDVKMKEKGDIPEGYSVSREKKERFSLILESASTNQTSMYLCASGLGRGGRGEFFGPGTRLTVL.

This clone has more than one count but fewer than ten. CDR3 sequence (DNA): TGTGCCTGGCAGGGGGTTGGCAATCAGCCCCAGCATTTT. This sequence encodes CAWQGVGNQPQHF. The chain couples TRBV30 to TRBJ1-5; TRBD1 matches at 7 bases. The CDR3 contains 13 residues. After removal of 5 bases from V and 2 bases from J, the junction contained 3 bases not matched to a gene. In germline, CDR1 is GTSNPN, CDR2 SVGIG (reference sequence).

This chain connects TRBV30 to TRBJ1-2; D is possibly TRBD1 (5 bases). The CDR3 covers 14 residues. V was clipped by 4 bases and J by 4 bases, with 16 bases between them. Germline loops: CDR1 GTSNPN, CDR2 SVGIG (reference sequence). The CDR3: CAWKTDTTFYGYTF. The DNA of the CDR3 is TGTGCCTGGAAAACGGACACGACTTTCTATGGCTACACCTTC.

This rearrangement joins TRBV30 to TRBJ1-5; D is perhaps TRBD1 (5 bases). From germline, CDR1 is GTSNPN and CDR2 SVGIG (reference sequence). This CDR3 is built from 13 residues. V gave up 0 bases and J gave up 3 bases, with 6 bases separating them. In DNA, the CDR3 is TGTGCCTGGAGTGTGGACAACAATCAGCCCCAGCATTTT. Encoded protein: CAWSVDNNQPQHF. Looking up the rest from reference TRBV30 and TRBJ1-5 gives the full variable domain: SQTIHQWPATLVQPVGSPLSLECTVEGTSNPNLYWYRQAAGRGLQLLFYSVGIGQISSEVPQNLSASRPQDRQFILSSKKLLLSDSGFYLCAWSVDNNQPQHFGDGTRLSIL.

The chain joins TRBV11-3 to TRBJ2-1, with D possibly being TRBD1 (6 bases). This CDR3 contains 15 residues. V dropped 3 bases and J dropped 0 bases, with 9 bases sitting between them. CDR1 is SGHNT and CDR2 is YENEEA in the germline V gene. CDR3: CASSFGGSSYNEQFF. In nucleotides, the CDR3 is TGTGCCAGCAGCTTTGGGGGCAGCTCCTACAATGAGCAGTTCTTC.

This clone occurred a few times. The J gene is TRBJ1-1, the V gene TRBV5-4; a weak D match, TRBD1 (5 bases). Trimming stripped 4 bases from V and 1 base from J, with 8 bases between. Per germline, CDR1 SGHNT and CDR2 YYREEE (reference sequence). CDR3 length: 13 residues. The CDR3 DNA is TGTGCCAGCAGCCACGGGGGGAACACTGAAGCTTTCTTT. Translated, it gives CASSHGGNTEAFF. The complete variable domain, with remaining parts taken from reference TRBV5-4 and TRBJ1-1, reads ETGVTQSPTHLIKTRGQQVTLRCSSQSGHNTVSWYQQALGQGPQFIFQYYREEENGRGNFPPRFSGLQFPNYSSELNVNALELDDSALYLCASSHGGNTEAFFGQGTRLTVV.

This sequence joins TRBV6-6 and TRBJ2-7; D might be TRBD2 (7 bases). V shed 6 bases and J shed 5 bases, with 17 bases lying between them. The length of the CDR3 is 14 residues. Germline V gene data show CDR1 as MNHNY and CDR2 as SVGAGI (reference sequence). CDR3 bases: TGTGCCAGCAGCCCCCCGGAGGGGGGGCACGAGCAGTACGTC. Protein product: CASSPPEGGHEQYV.

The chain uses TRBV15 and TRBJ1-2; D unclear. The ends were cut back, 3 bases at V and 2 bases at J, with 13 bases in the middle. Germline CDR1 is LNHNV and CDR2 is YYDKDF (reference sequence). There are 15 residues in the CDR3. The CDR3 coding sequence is TGTGCCACCAGCAGGGGTACCGGGAGAAACTATGGCTACACCTTC. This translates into CATSRGTGRNYGYTF. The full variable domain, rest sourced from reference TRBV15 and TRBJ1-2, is DAMVIQNPRYQVTQFGKPVTLSCSQTLNHNVMYWYQQKSSQAPKLLFHYYDKDFNNEADTPDNFQSRRPNTSFCFLDIRSPGLGDTAMYLCATSRGTGRNYGYTFGSGTRLTVV.

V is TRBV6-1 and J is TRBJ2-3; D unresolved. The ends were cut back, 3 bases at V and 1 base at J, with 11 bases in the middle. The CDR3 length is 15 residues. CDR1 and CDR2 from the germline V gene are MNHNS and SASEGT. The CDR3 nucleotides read TGTGCCAGCAGTGATTTTACCCCCGGCACAGATACGCAGTATTTT. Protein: CASSDFTPGTDTQYF.

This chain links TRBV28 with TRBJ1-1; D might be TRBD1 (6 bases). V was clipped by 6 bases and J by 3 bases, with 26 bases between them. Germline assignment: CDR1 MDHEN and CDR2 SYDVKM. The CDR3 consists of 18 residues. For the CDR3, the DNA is TGTGCCAGCAGCCCGCCTCCGGGACTGGGTCCAGGGGACACTGAAGCTTTCTTT. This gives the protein CASSPPPGLGPGDTEAFF.

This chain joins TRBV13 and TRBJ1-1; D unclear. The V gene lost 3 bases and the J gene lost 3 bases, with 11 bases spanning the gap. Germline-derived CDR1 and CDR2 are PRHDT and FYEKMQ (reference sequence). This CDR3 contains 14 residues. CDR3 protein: CASSFSSDHTEAFF. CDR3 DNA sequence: TGTGCCAGCAGCTTCTCGTCGGATCACACTGAAGCTTTCTTT.

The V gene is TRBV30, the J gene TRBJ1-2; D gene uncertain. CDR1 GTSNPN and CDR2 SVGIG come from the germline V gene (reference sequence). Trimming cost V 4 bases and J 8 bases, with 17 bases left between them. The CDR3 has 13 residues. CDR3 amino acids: CAWTGPQSLGYTF. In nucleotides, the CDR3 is TGTGCCTGGACCGGTCCCCAGAGCCTGGGCTACACCTTC. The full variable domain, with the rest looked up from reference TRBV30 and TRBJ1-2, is SQTIHQWPATLVQPVGSPLSLECTVEGTSNPNLYWYRQAAGRGLQLLFYSVGIGQISSEVPQNLSASRPQDRQFILSSKKLLLSDSGFYLCAWTGPQSLGYTFGSGTRLTVV.

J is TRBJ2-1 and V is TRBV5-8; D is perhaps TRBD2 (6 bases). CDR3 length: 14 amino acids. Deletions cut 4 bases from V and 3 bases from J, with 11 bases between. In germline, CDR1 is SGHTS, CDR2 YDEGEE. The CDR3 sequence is CASSSGWGYNEQFF. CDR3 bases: TGTGCCAGCAGCAGCGGGTGGGGCTACAATGAGCAGTTCTTC. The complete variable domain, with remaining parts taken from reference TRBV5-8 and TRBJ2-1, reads EAGVTQSPTHLIKTRGQQATLRCSPISGHTSVYWYQQALGLGLQFLLWYDEGEERNRGNFPPRFSGRQFPNYSSELNVNALELEDSALYLCASSSGWGYNEQFFGPGTRLTVL.

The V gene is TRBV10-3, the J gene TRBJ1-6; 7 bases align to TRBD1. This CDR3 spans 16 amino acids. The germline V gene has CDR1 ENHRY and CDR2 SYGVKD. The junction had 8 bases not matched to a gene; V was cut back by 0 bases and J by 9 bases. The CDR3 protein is CAISESYGAGGSPLHF. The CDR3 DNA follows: TGTGCCATCAGTGAGTCTTACGGAGCAGGGGGTTCACCCCTCCACTTT.

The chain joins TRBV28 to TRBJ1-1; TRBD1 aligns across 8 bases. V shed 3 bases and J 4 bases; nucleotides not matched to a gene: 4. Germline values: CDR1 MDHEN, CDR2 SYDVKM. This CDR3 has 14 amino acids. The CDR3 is CASSFPGQGTEAFF. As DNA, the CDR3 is TGTGCCAGCAGTTTTCCAGGACAGGGCACTGAAGCTTTCTTT.

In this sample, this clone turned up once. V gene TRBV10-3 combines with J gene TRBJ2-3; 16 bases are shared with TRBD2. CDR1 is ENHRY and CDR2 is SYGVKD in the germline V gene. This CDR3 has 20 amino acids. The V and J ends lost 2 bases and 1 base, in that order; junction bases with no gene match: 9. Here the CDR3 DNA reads TGTGCCATCAGTGAGCTATCCGGGACTAGCGGGAGGGCCGGCACAGATACGCAGTATTTT. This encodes CAISELSGTSGRAGTDTQYF.